The 8 T cell receptor beta chains below were found in one sample sequenced in a study of cytomegalovirus exposure and HLA in healthy donors. 60 Vbeta and 13 Jbeta primers were used in PCR. Method: immunoSEQ multiplex PCR; TCRdb's copy keeps in-frame clones and lacks some. The sample carries around 220,000 clones, about 75% recorded once. The source material was PBMCs. These receptors all stem from a man aged 18 to 30 in good health and CMV-seronegative.

The chain links TRBV15 to TRBJ2-2; 7 bases map to TRBD2. Losses at the gene ends were 1 base for V and 6 bases for J; bases not matched to a gene: 2. This CDR3 is built from 14 residues. Germline V lookup: CDR1 LNHNV, CDR2 YYDKDF (reference sequence). The CDR3 DNA reads as TGTGCCACCAGCAGAGGAGGACTAGCCGGGGAGCTGTTTTTT. This sequence encodes CATSRGGLAGELFF.

This chain joins TRBV30 and TRBJ2-3, with no clear D. In germline, CDR1 is GTSNPN, CDR2 SVGIG (reference sequence). The CDR3 length is 13 residues. Trimming removed 2 bases at V and 3 bases at J, with 9 bases between. The CDR3 DNA sequence: TGTGCCTGGAGTTATATAGTGACAGATACGCAGTATTTT. Its translation: CAWSYIVTDTQYF.

The chain is built from TRBV28 and TRBJ1-2, with D perhaps TRBD1 (5 bases). This CDR3 comprises 14 residues. Trimming took 1 base from V and 4 from J, leaving 10 bases between them. Germline CDR1 reads MDHEN; CDR2 reads SYDVKM. CDR3 region: CASSLSIGGYGYTF. CDR3 nucleotide sequence: TGTGCCAGCAGTTTATCGATCGGGGGCTATGGCTACACCTTC.

J is TRBJ2-2 and V is TRBV27; TRBD2 aligns across 10 bases. Trimming took 6 bases from V and 8 from J; bases not matched to a gene: 15. CDR1 and CDR2 (germline): MNHEY, SMNVEV (reference sequence). The CDR3 is made up of 17 amino acids. CDR3 protein: CASSLDSGLAVYGELFF. The CDR3 DNA sequence: TGTGCCAGCAGCCTCGATTCCGGACTAGCGGTATATGGGGAGCTGTTTTTT.

The CDR3 loop is CASSYPGTSNNEQFF. The CDR3 coding sequence is TGTGCCAGCAGTTATCCCGGGACTAGCAACAATGAGCAGTTCTTC. V and J are TRBV6-5 and TRBJ2-1; 9 bases are shared with TRBD2. This CDR3 region has 15 residues. V trimming: 3 bases; J trimming: 5 bases; junction bases outside the gene matches: 5. The germline gives CDR1 MNHEY, CDR2 SVGAGI.

This clone has only one observation. The gene calls are TRBV27 and TRBJ1-1; perhaps TRBD1 as D (6 bases). V was shortened by 3 bases and J by 2 bases, with 10 bases between the two germline ends. Germline CDR1 MNHEY, CDR2 SMNVEV (reference sequence). The CDR3 runs to 14 residues. CDR3 coding DNA: TGTGCCAGCAGTTTTTCAGGGGTTAACACTGAAGCTTTCTTT. This translates into CASSFSGVNTEAFF.

V gene TRBV19 combines with J gene TRBJ1-1; D remains ambiguous. This CDR3 region has 13 residues. Trimming shortened V by 5 bases and J by 2 bases, and 9 bases separated the two germline ends. The germline CDR1 and CDR2 sequences are LNHDA and SQIVND (reference sequence). The DNA for the CDR3 is TGTGCCAGTAGTCCCTACGGTAACACTGAAGCTTTCTTT. Its translation is CASSPYGNTEAFF. Full variable domain (outside the CDR3, taken from reference TRBV19 and TRBJ1-1): DGGITQSPKYLFRKEGQNVTLSCEQNLNHDAMYWYRQDPGQGLRLIYYSQIVNDFQKGDIAEGYSVSREKKESFPLTVTSAQKNPTAFYLCASSPYGNTEAFFGQGTRLTVV.

This clone occurred once. The CDR3, as DNA: TGTGCCAGCAGCTTAGGACAGGGGGTCAACGAGCAGTACTTC. It encodes CASSLGQGVNEQYF. V gene TRBV7-9 combines with J gene TRBJ2-7, with TRBD1 matching over 9 bases. This CDR3 is 14 amino acids long. The germline CDR1 and CDR2 sequences are SEHNR and FQNEAQ (reference sequence). With V trimmed by 1 base and J by 5 bases, 3 bases remained unmatched.